This note documents a single T cell receptor (beta chain) sequence. Antigen specificity is unknown. The junction differs from germline at one of its ends, possibly a read error. The data were taken from a study of Graves' ophthalmopathy and Graves' hyperthyroidism. About the research overall: Untreated patients at initial diagnosis provided peripheral blood. Study conclusions and caveats: Cross-validated, the 13-signature model showed 87.88%/81.08% sensitivity/specificity, and 80%/75% in the test set.

With a duration under 3 months, ophthalmopathy in the donors showed moderate-to-severe activity, CAS ≥3 and NOSPECS ≥4. Amplifying from RNA transcripts, the study obtained TCR beta CDR3 regions. HTBI-primed RT-PCR formed the first round, and a multiplex PCR formed the second. MiXCR, run by TCRdb on the multiplex PCR reads, gives a single entry per CDR3 protein. In the table there are around 40,000 distinct CDR3 sequences, about 51% of which are singletons. This CDR3 has 19 amino acids. Germline values: CDR1 LNHDA, CDR2 SQIVND (reference sequence). The chain is built from TRBV19 and TRBJ1-3, with D possibly matching TRBD1 (6 bases). The TCR comes from an adult man with Graves' ophthalmopathy. Sequencing used peripheral blood. CDR3 protein: CASSIPENQGTFYGSTIYF. As DNA, the CDR3 is TGTGCCAGTAGTATTCCGGAGAATCAGGGGACTTTTTATGGAAGCACCATATATTTT.